These T cell receptor beta chains were read from a single sample in a study of monozygotic twins with cystic fibrosis. Generated by immunoSEQ multiplex PCR, the TCRdb table keeps only in-frame clones and is missing some. The profile covers approximately 20,000 clones, with roughly 97% appearing a single time and around 0.14% taken by the ten largest. Sequencing used blood. These receptors originate from a girl aged 10 to 17 with cystic fibrosis. Each CDR3 is given with its conserved first and last residue. The D gene is left open where the match is weak. Only part of the rows carry a size: once, few, many, or a class if the clone is expanded.

TRBV6-1	-	-	TRBJ1-3	CASSGHRTAFVDTIYF	TGTGCCAGCAGTGGCCACCGGACCGCCTTCGTAGACACCATATATTTT
TRBV27	-	-	TRBJ2-3	CASRMGYHSTDTQYF	TGTGCCAGCAGGATGGGGTACCATAGCACAGATACGCAGTATTTT
TRBV28	-	TRBD2	TRBJ2-3	CASSPHSGNSDTQYF	TGTGCCAGCAGTCCCCATAGCGGGAACTCAGATACGCAGTATTTT
TRBV14	-	-	TRBJ2-5	CASSHRTLGEETQYF	TGTGCCAGCAGCCATCGGACCTTAGGTGAAGAGACCCAGTACTTC
TRBV5-6	-	TRBD2	TRBJ2-1	CASSQIGLAGFIEQFF	TGTGCCAGCAGCCAGATCGGACTAGCGGGTTTTATTGAGCAGTTCTTC
TRBV4-1	few	-	TRBJ1-1	CASSREVGGNTEAFF	TGCGCCAGCAGCCGTGAGGTTGGGGGGAACACTGAAGCTTTCTTT
TRBV27	-	TRBD2	TRBJ2-7	CASSLGAGVYEQYF	TGTGCCAGCAGTTTGGGAGCGGGAGTCTACGAGCAGTACTTC
TRBV28	-	-	TRBJ2-7	CASSLRGNEQYF	TGTGCCAGCAGTTTACGGGGAAACGAGCAGTACTTC
TRBV28	-	-	TRBJ1-1	CASSLPSPMNTEAFF	TGTGCCAGCAGTTTACCAAGTCCTATGAACACTGAAGCTTTCTTT
TRBV7-2	once	-	TRBJ2-3	CASSLVGQGGTDTQYF	TGTGCCAGCAGCTTAGTGGGCCAGGGCGGTACAGATACGCAGTATTTT
TRBV5-4	-	-	TRBJ2-5	CASSWGPGDGPIGETQYF	TGTGCCAGCAGCTGGGGCCCAGGGGACGGACCCATTGGGGAGACCCAGTACTTC
TRBV5-1	-	TRBD2	TRBJ2-2	CASSWRTSGRGGELFF	TGCGCCAGCAGCTGGAGGACTAGCGGGAGAGGCGGGGAGCTGTTTTTT
TRBV27	-	-	TRBJ2-7	CASSLYGVGSYEQYF	TGTGCCAGCAGTTTATATGGGGTAGGATCCTACGAGCAGTACTTC
TRBV11-2	-	-	TRBJ1-1	CASSPNTGRKNTEAFF	TGTGCCAGCAGCCCGAATACGGGCAGGAAGAACACTGAAGCTTTCTTT
TRBV18	-	TRBD2	TRBJ2-1	CASSPGTSNEQFF	TGTGCCAGCTCACCGGGGACTAGCAATGAGCAGTTCTTC
TRBV4-1	-	TRBD1	TRBJ1-5	CASGDRGRNQPQHF	TGCGCCAGCGGGGACAGGGGTCGGAATCAGCCCCAGCATTTT
TRBV15	-	-	TRBJ2-7	CATSRKQGLEQYF	TGTGCCACCAGCAGGAAACAGGGTTTGGAGCAGTACTTC
TRBV10-3	-	-	TRBJ2-3	CAIKGSFSTDTQYF	TGTGCCATCAAAGGGTCGTTTAGCACAGATACGCAGTATTTT
TRBV2	-	-	TRBJ1-1	CASSQGRGGTEAFF	TGTGCCAGCAGCCAAGGAAGGGGAGGGACTGAAGCTTTCTTT
TRBV12-5	-	-	TRBJ1-1	CASGLEEQGSTEAFF	TGTGCTAGTGGTTTGGAGGAACAGGGTTCCACTGAAGCTTTCTTT
TRBV29-1	-	TRBD1	TRBJ2-4	CSVRTGGYVDIQYF	TGCAGCGTTCGGACAGGGGGCTATGTTGACATTCAGTACTTC
TRBV9	-	-	TRBJ2-5	CASSVEGLQETQYF	TGTGCCAGCAGCGTAGAGGGATTACAAGAGACCCAGTACTTC
TRBV7-9	-	-	TRBJ2-5	CASSAQETQYF	TGTGCCAGCAGCGCCCAAGAGACCCAGTACTTC
TRBV21-1	once	-	TRBJ2-3	CASSTLAGGPKDTQYF	TGTGCCAGCAGCACTCTAGCGGGAGGGCCGAAAGATACGCAGTATTTT
TRBV21-1	-	-	TRBJ2-7	CASSKWDKALIGQYF	TGTGCCAGCAGCAAATGGGACAAGGCCCTCATAGGGCAGTACTTC
TRBV6-1	-	-	TRBJ2-5	CAAQEGTLQETQYF	TGTGCCGCCCAAGAGGGGACCCTCCAAGAGACCCAGTACTTC
TRBV7-2	once	-	TRBJ2-6	CASSSFGVTGANVLTF	TGTGCCAGCAGCTCCTTCGGGGTTACTGGGGCCAACGTCCTGACTTTC
TRBV5-1	-	TRBD1	TRBJ1-1	CASTNRGRTEAFF	TGCGCCAGCACTAACAGGGGTAGGACTGAAGCTTTCTTT
TRBV4-3	-	-	TRBJ1-5	CASSPGRGTNQPQHF	TGCGCCAGCAGCCCGGGAAGGGGTACCAATCAGCCCCAGCATTTT
TRBV5-6	-	-	TRBJ2-7	CASSLVGRSPPYEQYF	TGTGCCAGCAGCTTGGTAGGGCGGAGCCCTCCCTACGAGCAGTACTTC
TRBV6-5	-	TRBD1	TRBJ2-7	CASRQTGTGDEQYF	TGTGCCAGCAGACAAACCGGGACAGGGGACGAGCAGTACTTC
TRBV7-2	-	-	TRBJ2-3	CASSFGTDTQYF	TGTGCCAGCAGCTTTGGGACAGATACGCAGTATTTT
TRBV5-1	-	-	TRBJ1-2	CASRTGRNYGYTF	TGCGCCAGCAGAACGGGACGGAACTATGGCTATACCTTC
TRBV5-1	-	TRBD1	TRBJ1-4	CASSPQGANEKLFF	TGCGCCAGCAGTCCACAGGGGGCTAATGAAAAACTGTTTTTT
TRBV28	-	-	TRBJ1-3	CASRKGLAVGNTIYF	TGTGCCAGCAGAAAAGGTTTGGCAGTCGGAAACACCATATATTTT
TRBV2	-	-	TRBJ2-3	CASSKWAERPTDTQYF	TGTGCCAGCAGTAAATGGGCCGAAAGGCCAACAGATACGCAGTATTTT
TRBV21-1	-	-	TRBJ1-1	CASSKVGSGAFF	-
TRBV4-2	-	TRBD1	TRBJ1-1	CASSFGTGGSNTEAFF	TGTGCCAGCAGCTTCGGGACAGGGGGATCTAACACTGAAGCTTTCTTT
TRBV6-5	-	-	TRBJ2-2	CASGQIQRVGELFF	TGTGCCAGCGGGCAAATCCAGAGAGTCGGGGAGCTGTTTTTT
TRBV15	-	-	TRBJ1-5	CATQNTYPRDSNQPQHF	TGTGCCACCCAAAATACTTACCCCCGGGACAGCAATCAGCCCCAGCATTTT
TRBV30	-	-	TRBJ1-1	CAWSVTREGTEAFF	TGTGCCTGGAGTGTAACCCGGGAAGGCACTGAAGCTTTCTTT
TRBV7-6	-	-	TRBJ1-1	CASSANGVATEAFF	TGTGCCAGCAGTGCGAACGGAGTGGCCACTGAAGCTTTCTTT
TRBV4-3	-	TRBD2	TRBJ2-3	CASSQDLRLAGGRDTQYF	TGCGCCAGCAGCCAAGATCTCCGGCTAGCGGGAGGTAGGGATACGCAGTATTTT
TRBV30	-	-	TRBJ1-2	CAWSLIQEGYTF	TGTGCCTGGAGTCTAATTCAGGAAGGCTACACCTTC
TRBV7-2	once	-	TRBJ1-2	CASSLSGGAGGYTF	TGTGCCAGCAGCTTATCCGGGGGCGCGGGTGGCTACACCTTC
TRBV28	-	TRBD1	TRBJ1-4	CASRRQGPIYEKLFF	TGTGCCAGCCGAAGACAGGGACCAATTTATGAAAAACTGTTTTTT
TRBV2	-	TRBD1	TRBJ1-1	CASSGQGHTEAFF	TGTGCCAGCAGTGGACAGGGCCACACTGAAGCTTTCTTT
TRBV12-2	-	-	TRBJ1-5	CASRPLGTGCFSNQPQHF	TGTGCAAGTCGCCCCCTAGGGACAGGGTGTTTTAGCAATCAGCCCCAGCATTTT